Below are 11 T cell receptor beta chains sequenced from a single sample in a study of cytomegalovirus exposure and HLA in healthy donors. 60 Vbeta and 13 Jbeta primers were used in PCR. Repertoires were generated with immunoSEQ multiplex PCR, while TCRdb's copy carries only in-frame clones and drops some. The sample gives 150,000 to 200,000 clones, around 79% of which show up once; around 4.8% is in the top ten. Material for sequencing was PBMCs. These receptors all stem from a woman in her 30s in good health and CMV-seropositive.

This clone is a singleton in its sample. V gene TRBV18 combines with J gene TRBJ2-5, with 9 nucleotides matching TRBD2. Germline CDR1 is KGHSH and CDR2 is LQKENI. There are 14 residues in the CDR3. V dropped 3 bases and J dropped 5; count of bases not matched to a gene: 4. CDR3 sequence: CASSPSGSLETQYF. The CDR3 DNA reads TGTGCCAGCTCACCTAGCGGGAGTTTGGAGACCCAGTACTTC.

As regards this clone: A read error may produce the germline difference seen at one junction end. The chain links TRBV4-3 to TRBJ2-7; D is possibly TRBD1 (6 bases). The CDR3 runs 14 residues. In germline, CDR1 is LGHNA, CDR2 YSLEER. The CDR3 DNA follows: TGCGCCAGCAGCCAAACAGACAGGAGGTACGAGCAGTGCTTC. Its protein product is CASSQTDRRYEQCF.

This clone was observed a handful of times. J is TRBJ1-2 and V is TRBV19; a weak D match, TRBD1 (6 bases). The CDR3 sequence is 14 residues long. V lost 3 bases and J lost 8, with 16 bases in between. The V gene's germline CDR1 is LNHDA and CDR2 SQIVND (reference sequence). Written as DNA, the CDR3 is TGTGCCAGTAGTATTGGGGACCCAGGGGAAGGCTACACCTTC. It specifies CASSIGDPGEGYTF.

This chain links TRBV5-1 with TRBJ1-3; no firm D call. The CDR3 has 15 amino acids. The V and J ends lost 0 bases and 0 bases respectively, with 7 bases between them. Germline CDR1 and CDR2: SGHRS and YFSETQ. CDR3 residues: CASSLENGSGNTIYF. CDR3 DNA: TGCGCCAGCAGCTTGGAGAACGGCTCTGGAAACACCATATATTTT.

The gene calls are TRBV9 and TRBJ2-7, with 13 positions matching TRBD2. The length of the CDR3 is 15 residues. Trimming at V came to 3 bases and at J to 7 bases, leaving 7 bases not matched to a gene. Germline CDR1 and CDR2: SGDLS and YYNGEE. The CDR3 reads CASSETGLAGVEQYF. In DNA form, the CDR3 reads TGTGCCAGCAGCGAAACTGGACTAGCGGGAGTGGAGCAGTACTTC. The whole variable domain, remainder taken from reference TRBV9 and TRBJ2-7, is DSGVTQTPKHLITATGQRVTLRCSPRSGDLSVYWYQQSLDQGLQFLIQYYNGEERAKGNILERFSAQQFPDLHSELNLSSLELGDSALYFCASSETGLAGVEQYFGPGTRLTVT.

The rearrangement links TRBV7-2 to TRBJ2-7; possible D gene TRBD1, 6 bases. CDR3 length equals 15 residues. Per germline, CDR1 SGHTA and CDR2 FQGNSA. V was trimmed by 1 base and J by 2 bases, leaving 12 bases between them. For the CDR3, the DNA is TGTGCCAGCAGCTTAGTGTCTGGACAGACCTACGAGCAGTACTTC. Encoded protein: CASSLVSGQTYEQYF.

The V gene is TRBV6-1, the J gene TRBJ2-1; 7 nucleotides line up with TRBD2. CDR3 length: 15 residues. J lost 3 bases, V lost 2 bases, and 4 bases had no gene match. CDR1 is MNHNS, CDR2 SASEGT, per germline. CDR3 coding DNA: TGTGCCAGCAGTGAAAGGGGCGGGAGCTACAATGAGCAGTTCTTC. This codes for CASSERGGSYNEQFF.

J is TRBJ2-5 and V is TRBV11-2; D is ambiguous. CDR1 and CDR2 (germline): SGHAT, FQNNGV. The CDR3 length is 15 residues. V was shortened by 2 bases and J by 2 bases, with 12 bases between the two germline ends. CDR3 sequence: CASSLTSGQQETQYF. CDR3 nucleotides: TGTGCCAGCAGCTTAACATCGGGTCAGCAAGAGACCCAGTACTTC. Full variable domain (rest looked up from reference TRBV11-2 and TRBJ2-5): EAGVAQSPRYKIIEKRQSVAFWCNPISGHATLYWYQQILGQGPKLLIQFQNNGVVDDSQLPKDRFSAERLKGVDSTLKIQPAKLEDSAVYLCASSLTSGQQETQYFGPGTRLLVL.

This clone occurred a few times. The chain uses TRBV9 and TRBJ1-1; D is ambiguous. The CDR3 covers 14 residues. Germline V CDR1 and CDR2: SGDLS, YYNGEE. Trimming removed 0 bases at V and 1 base at J, with 7 bases between. CDR3 loop: CASSVVTENTEAFF. For the CDR3, the DNA is TGTGCCAGCAGCGTAGTCACAGAGAACACTGAAGCTTTCTTT.

This chain links TRBV6-5 with TRBJ2-3, with D possibly TRBD2 on 6 matching bases. With 6 bases removed from V and 11 bases from J, the gap between germline ends came to 24 bases. The CDR3 spans 15 residues. The germline CDR1 and CDR2 sequences are MNHEY and SVGAGI. CDR3 in DNA: TGTGCCAGCAGATCAGCCGGGACCCCGTACGGGGGGCAGTATTTT. Encoded protein: CASRSAGTPYGGQYF.

The chain is built from TRBV30 and TRBJ1-5; TRBD1 might be the D (5 bases). CDR3 size: 13 residues. Germline V lookup: CDR1 GTSNPN, CDR2 SVGIG (reference sequence). With 4 bases removed from V and 2 bases from J, the gap between germline ends came to 9 bases. CDR3 region: CAWTAGGNQPQHF. The CDR3 bases are TGTGCCTGGACTGCGGGGGGCAATCAGCCCCAGCATTTT.